This is a list of T cell receptor beta chains from one sample in a study of post-analysis software for immune sequencing data. MiXCR, applied by TCRdb to the PCR reads, yields one record per CDR3 protein. The profile shows approximately 350,000 distinct CDR3 sequences, roughly 36% of them singletons. Sequencing was done on a sample of blood. The receptors were sampled from a girl under 18 with multiple sclerosis. The CDR3 runs from the conserved cysteine through the conserved F or W. D genes are given only for firm matches. Expanded clones get a size class; other rows say once, few or many, or leave the size out.

v_call	clone_size	d_call	cdr3_aa
TRBV27	-	-	CASSLAQGYEQYF
TRBV14	-	TRBD2	CASSLSGTSGASYNEQYF
TRBV2	-	-	CASSRTSSSGANVLTF
TRBV7-3	-	-	CASSLGGSTEQYF
TRBV5-8	-	TRBD1	CASSPRGQGRAEAFF
TRBV5-1	-	-	CASNVGTMNTEAFF
TRBV20-1	-	-	CSAHITDTQYF
TRBV20-1	few	TRBD1	CSATGQGYEQYF
TRBV5-6	-	-	CASSFTRSSYNEQFF
TRBV20-1	-	-	CSADRGSEAFF
TRBV11-2	few	-	CASTNVVRPGEQYF
TRBV28	-	-	CASTLTQNTEAFF
TRBV12-3/TRBV12-4	-	-	CASEGRLQETQYF
TRBV6-5	-	-	CASRWAGAVTDTQYF
TRBV4-2	-	TRBD1	CASSQELGTDEAFF
TRBV5-6	-	-	CAGSLAGRAQHF
TRBV20-1	many	-	CSARDVGGASYEQYF
TRBV12-3/TRBV12-4	-	-	CASRLRASNQPQHF
TRBV3-1	few	-	CASSQGLGYDTQYF
TRBV9	-	-	CASSVGVRGEGETQYF
TRBV20-1	many	-	CSAPLPGGDEQYF
TRBV15	few	-	CAPSKTGLNNEQFF
TRBV28	-	TRBD1	CASTSPGTGGFRETQYF
TRBV10-3	few	-	CAISVQQPGEQYF
TRBV7-3	many	TRBD2	CASSLSPGTSVEQFF
TRBV12-5	-	TRBD2	CASGLGTSGTWLYNEQFF
TRBV5-5	-	-	CASSLDGGKTQYF
TRBV15	-	-	CATSRDPGFLYEQYF
TRBV28	-	-	CASSLDRFGHYNEQFF
TRBV20-1	-	-	CSAREGTKNIQYF
TRBV9	-	-	CASSVDSGNTEAFF
TRBV7-9	-	-	CASSLALLDEETQYF
TRBV24-1	-	-	CATEEPGPDSGANVLTF
TRBV12-3/TRBV12-4	few	TRBD1	CASSFGTGGWSSYEQYF
TRBV2	-	-	CASEPGGANTEAFF
TRBV4-1	few	-	CASSQARGIYGYTF
TRBV6-1	-	-	CASGKDRSLETQYF
TRBV7-9	few	-	CASSSSKSTDTQYF
TRBV20-1	-	-	CSARDTRGNTEAFF
TRBV29-1	many	TRBD1	CSVAGQGYGYTF
TRBV20-1	few	-	CSAAGPTDTQYF
TRBV28	-	TRBD1	CASSNGQGGSYEQYF
TRBV10-3	many	-	CAISGTEDYEQYF
TRBV7-9	-	TRBD1	CASSPGQGISLGETQYF
TRBV5-1	-	TRBD1	CASSGTGTGHNEQFF
TRBV6-5	-	-	CASSYGGAADPQYF
TRBV5-1	-	-	CASSLDLYNEQFF
TRBV3-1	few	-	CASSQDPVHGRSTEAFF
TRBV7-2	few	-	CASSLELRGRGYTF
TRBV7-2	-	-	CASSQESGNEKLFF
TRBV12-3/TRBV12-4	-	-	CASSSHTDTQYF
TRBV28	-	TRBD1	CASSLQGQAYEQYF
TRBV20-1	-	-	CSARGRETQFF
TRBV7-6	-	-	CASSLTANAYEQYF
TRBV9	few	-	CASSVDRGELETQYF
TRBV5-6	many	-	CASSLNTEAFF
TRBV27	-	-	CASTRSGVSSYEQYF